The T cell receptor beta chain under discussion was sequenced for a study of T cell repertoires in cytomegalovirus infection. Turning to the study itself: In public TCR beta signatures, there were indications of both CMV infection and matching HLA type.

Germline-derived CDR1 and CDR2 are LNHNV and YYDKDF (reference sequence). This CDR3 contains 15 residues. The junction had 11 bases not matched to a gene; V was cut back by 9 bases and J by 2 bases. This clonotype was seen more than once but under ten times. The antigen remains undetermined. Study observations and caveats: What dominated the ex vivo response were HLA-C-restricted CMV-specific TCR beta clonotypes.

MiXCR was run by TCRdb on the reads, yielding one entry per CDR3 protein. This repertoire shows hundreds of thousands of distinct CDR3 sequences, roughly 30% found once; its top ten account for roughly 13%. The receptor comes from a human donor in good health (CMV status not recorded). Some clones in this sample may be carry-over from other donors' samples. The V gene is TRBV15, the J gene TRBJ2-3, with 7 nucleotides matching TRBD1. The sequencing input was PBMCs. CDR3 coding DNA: TGTGCCACGAGAACAGGGGATGGGGACACAGATACGCAGTATTTT. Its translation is CATRTGDGDTDTQYF.